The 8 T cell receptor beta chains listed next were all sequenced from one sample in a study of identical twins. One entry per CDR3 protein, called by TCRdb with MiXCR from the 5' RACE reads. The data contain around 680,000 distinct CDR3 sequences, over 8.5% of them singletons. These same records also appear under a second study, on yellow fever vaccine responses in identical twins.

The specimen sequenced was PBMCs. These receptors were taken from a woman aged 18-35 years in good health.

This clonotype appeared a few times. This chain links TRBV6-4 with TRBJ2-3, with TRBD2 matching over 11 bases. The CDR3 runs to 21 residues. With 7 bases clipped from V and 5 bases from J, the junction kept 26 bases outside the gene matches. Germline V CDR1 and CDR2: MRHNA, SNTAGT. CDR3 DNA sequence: TGTGCCAGCAATGGGACTAGCGGTTATAGATTTGGTCCGCAAGTGCTAGATACGCAGTATTTT. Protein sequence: CASNGTSGYRFGPQVLDTQYF.

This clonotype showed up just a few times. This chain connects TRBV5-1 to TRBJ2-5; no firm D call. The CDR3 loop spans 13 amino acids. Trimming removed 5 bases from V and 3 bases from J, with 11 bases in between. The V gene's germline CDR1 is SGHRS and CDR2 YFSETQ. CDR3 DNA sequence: TGCGCCAGCAGAATGGCGGCAGAAGAGACCCAGTACTTC. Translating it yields CASRMAAEETQYF.

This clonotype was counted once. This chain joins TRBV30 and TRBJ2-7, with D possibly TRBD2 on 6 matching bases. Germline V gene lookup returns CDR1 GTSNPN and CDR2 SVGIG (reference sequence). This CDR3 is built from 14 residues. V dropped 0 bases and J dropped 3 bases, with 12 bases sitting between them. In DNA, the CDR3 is TGTGCCTGGAGTGTACGTGCGGGAAACTACGAGCAGTACTTC. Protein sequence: CAWSVRAGNYEQYF.

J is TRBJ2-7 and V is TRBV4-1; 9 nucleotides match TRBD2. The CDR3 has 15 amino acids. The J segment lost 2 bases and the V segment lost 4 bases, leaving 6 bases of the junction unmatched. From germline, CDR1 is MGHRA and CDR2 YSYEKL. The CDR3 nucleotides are TGCGCCAGCAGCCGACTAGCGGACCTTCCCTACGAGCAGTACTTC. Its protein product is CASSRLADLPYEQYF.

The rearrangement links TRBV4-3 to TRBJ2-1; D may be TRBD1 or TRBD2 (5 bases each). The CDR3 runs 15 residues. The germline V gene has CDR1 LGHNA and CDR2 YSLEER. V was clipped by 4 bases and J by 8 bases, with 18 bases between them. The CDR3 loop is CASSPRDPYLDEQFF. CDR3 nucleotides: TGCGCCAGCAGCCCACGGGACCCGTATTTGGATGAGCAGTTCTTC.

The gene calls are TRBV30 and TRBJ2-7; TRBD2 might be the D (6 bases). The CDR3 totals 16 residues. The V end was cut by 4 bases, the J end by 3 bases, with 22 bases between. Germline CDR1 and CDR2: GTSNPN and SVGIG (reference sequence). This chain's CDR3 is CAWTPGTPGGLYEQYF. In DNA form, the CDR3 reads TGTGCCTGGACTCCTGGGACGCCCGGAGGGCTCTACGAGCAGTACTTC. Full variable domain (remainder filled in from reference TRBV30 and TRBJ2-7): SQTIHQWPATLVQPVGSPLSLECTVEGTSNPNLYWYRQAAGRGLQLLFYSVGIGQISSEVPQNLSASRPQDRQFILSSKKLLLSDSGFYLCAWTPGTPGGLYEQYFGPGTRLTVT.

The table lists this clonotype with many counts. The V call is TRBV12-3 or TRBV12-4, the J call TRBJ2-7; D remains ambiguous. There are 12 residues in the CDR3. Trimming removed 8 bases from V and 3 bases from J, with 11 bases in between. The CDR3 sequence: CASRGASYEQYF. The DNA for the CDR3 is TGTGCCAGCCGTGGTGCCAGCTACGAGCAGTACTTC.

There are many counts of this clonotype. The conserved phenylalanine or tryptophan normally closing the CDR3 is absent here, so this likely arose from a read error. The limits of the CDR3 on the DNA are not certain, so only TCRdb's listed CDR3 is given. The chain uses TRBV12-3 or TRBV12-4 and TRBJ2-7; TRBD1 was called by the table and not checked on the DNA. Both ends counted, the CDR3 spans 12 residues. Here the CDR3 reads CASSLDRGFVFS.